This T cell receptor beta chain was profiled in a study of PD-1 blockade in classical Hodgkin lymphoma (dated by TCRdb to between 2020 and 2021). With regard to the full study: Nivolumab dosing was 3 mg/kg intravenously every 2 weeks, continuing until either disease progression or unacceptable toxicity. The study used CyTOF and TCR beta sequencing to define a peripheral blood immune signature of response to PD-1 blockade in classical Hodgkin lymphoma.

The CDR3, from cysteine to phenylalanine, totals 14 residues. Of all the DNA, just the CDR3 is kept, 42 bases in frame from base 1. Cut back by 6 bases and 6 bases, the V and J ends lie 17 bases apart. The germline V gene gives CDR1 as SNHLY and CDR2 as FYNNEI. In regard to this clone: What this receptor recognizes is not known. No base quality values were provided; no much bigger clone lies one nucleotide off.

Points the paper makes about the study in general: Baseline TCR diversity was reported as lower in newly diagnosed patients than in healthy donors, and lower still in relapsed/refractory patients. By C4D1, a significant rise was seen in CD4+ TCR diversity but not in CD8+ TCR diversity (p=0.0027 vs p=0.16), and the rise was most apparent among complete responders (p=0.02). Patients starting nivolumab less than 1 year after ASCT had lower diversity and were excluded from later analyses to avoid confounding by immune reconstitution. Baseline diversity similar to that of newly diagnosed patients was observed in trial patients achieving complete response, whereas significantly lower diversity was observed in partial responders and progressors. The study covered only a single clinical trial cohort, and the causes of the repertoire differences, possibly disease activity or prior therapy, were still not defined.

Genomic DNA was extracted with the Qiagen DNeasy kit from unsorted PBMCs and from negatively selected CD4+ and CD8+ fractions. TCR beta CDR3 regions were amplified by immunoSEQ multiplex PCR using primers annealing to V and J segments. A synthetic immune receptor repertoire was used to minimize amplification bias, and any residual bias was removed computationally once sequencing was done. The source study handled its data this way. Repertoire diversity was quantified as the Shannon entropy index using custom Python scripts. Unsorted, CD4+ and CD8+ repertoires were examined separately, except in combined analyses, for which CD4+ and CD8+ sequences were merged in silico. Clonal expansion was defined as a frequency increase of at least 2-fold after treatment compared with C1D1, and clones undetected at baseline were assigned a pseudocount of 0.5. Clones with 0 or 1 copy at C1D1 were classified as singleton clones, and clones with 2 or more copies were classified as non-singleton clones. By matching protein sequences in sorted samples from the same patient, clones expanded in unsorted samples were annotated as CD4+, CD8+ or unknown. Wilcoxon tests on paired samples were used to test diversity changes from C1D1 to C4D1. What TCRdb holds here is the immuneACCESS table cut down to in-frame rearrangements. Part of the clones is not present; checked against another copy, under half of the missing clones reflect an unresolved V gene, and the others are unexplained. The D gene and trimming were derived from the DNA, and the V and J assignments and clone size from that table. The sample table holds 90,000 or so clones, of which around 90% were seen once. The top ten hold under 3% of the sample.

According to the study, the label for this sample's time point signals: cycle 2 day 1 (C2D1) of nivolumab. All trial patients had relapsed after autologous stem cell transplantation, with cohorts A, B and C differing in prior brentuximab vedotin exposure. A total of roughly 57 patients with relapsed/refractory classical Hodgkin lymphoma made up the trial cohort, and each patient's best overall response was complete response, partial response or progressive disease. Trial patients were treated with single-agent nivolumab in the multi-cohort phase II CheckMate 205 trial. An independent review committee assessed best overall response by applying the 2007 International Working Group response criteria. Trial PBMCs were collected immediately before nivolumab initiation (C1D1) and during therapy at cycle 2 day 1 and cycle 4 day 1. Peripheral blood was collected in 8 mL Vacutainer Cell Preparation Tubes, from which PBMCs were isolated by centrifugation and then cryopreserved.

The sample here was peripheral blood mononuclear cells (PBMCs), taken before the second cycle of nivolumab. The receptor was derived from a human donor with classical Hodgkin lymphoma. The V and J genes are TRBV2 and TRBJ1-1; a tentative D call is TRBD1 (6 bases match). CDR3 protein: CASRGRGVGAEAFF. The DNA is TGTGCCAGCAGAGGCAGGGGAGTTGGCGCTGAAGCTTTCTTT.